This TCR beta chain is drawn from a study of T cells in localized non-small cell lung cancer. V was clipped by 10 bases and J by 2 bases; unmatched bases: 5. CDR3 size: 13 residues. Germline V gene data show CDR1 as MNHNS and CDR2 as SASEGT. Comment on this clone: The target antigen is unknown.

Findings of the study overall: It was uninvolved adjacent lung that showed the highest T cell clonality, exceeding tumor.

This table comes from immunoSEQ multiplex PCR, and its TCRdb copy is limited to in-frame clones, with some not included. Among approximately 20,000 clones listed, approximately 90% were seen once. J is TRBJ2-1 and V is TRBV6-1, with 7 bases identical to TRBD1. Material: peripheral blood, obtained before any cancer treatment. The clonotype comes from a man between 40 and 70 years old with stage I lung adenocarcinoma. The CDR3 DNA reads TGTGCCAACAGGGGAAATGCCTACAATGAGCAGTTCTTC. Translation gives CANRGNAYNEQFF.